These T cell receptor beta chains were read from a single sample in a study of blood T cell repertoires in COVID-19. TCRdb keeps only in-frame clones here, not all; method: immunoSEQ multiplex PCR. The sample shows under 300,000 clones, 70% to 90% of them seen only once. Sample: PBMCs or T cells enriched from blood (not recorded which). The receptors come from a woman aged 45-65 years who had recovered from COVID-19. Each CDR3 is given with its conserved first and last residue. Each record gives: V gene, J gene, D gene, clone size, CDR3 protein, CDR3 DNA. D genes are given only for firm matches. The size entry is marked missing in some rows and otherwise reads once, few, many or a size class.

v_gene: TRBV28
j_gene: TRBJ2-5
d_gene: TRBD1
abundance: .
CDR3aa: CASSLTGAQETQYF
CDR3nt: TGTGCCAGCAGCCTGACAGGGGCTCAAGAGACCCAGTACTTC

v_gene: TRBV20-1
j_gene: TRBJ1-2
d_gene: .
abundance: .
CDR3aa: CSGDNGYTF
CDR3nt: TGCAGTGGAGATAACGGCTACACCTTC

v_gene: TRBV27
j_gene: TRBJ1-1
d_gene: TRBD1
abundance: .
CDR3aa: CASSLQGLGFTEAFF
CDR3nt: TGTGCCAGCAGCCTACAGGGGCTAGGCTTCACTGAAGCTTTCTTT

v_gene: TRBV13
j_gene: TRBJ2-5
d_gene: TRBD2
abundance: .
CDR3aa: CASSQGLAETQYF
CDR3nt: TGTGCCAGCAGCCAAGGACTAGCGGAGACCCAGTACTTC

v_gene: TRBV4-2
j_gene: TRBJ2-2
d_gene: TRBD2
abundance: .
CDR3aa: CASSQEVAGGNTGELFF
CDR3nt: TGTGCCAGCAGCCAAGAAGTGGCGGGAGGGAACACCGGGGAGCTGTTTTTT

v_gene: TRBV19
j_gene: TRBJ2-7
d_gene: .
abundance: .
CDR3aa: CARRLLGEQYF
CDR3nt: TGTGCCAGACGACTGCTAGGTGAGCAGTACTTC

v_gene: TRBV7-8
j_gene: TRBJ2-7
d_gene: .
abundance: .
CDR3aa: CASSSEDEGRDEQYF
CDR3nt: TGTGCCAGCAGCTCAGAAGACGAGGGCCGAGACGAGCAGTACTTC

v_gene: TRBV5-1
j_gene: TRBJ2-7
d_gene: TRBD2
abundance: .
CDR3aa: CASGRLAGSLGEQYF
CDR3nt: TGCGCCAGCGGCCGACTAGCGGGAAGTTTGGGTGAGCAGTACTTC

v_gene: TRBV11-2
j_gene: TRBJ2-3
d_gene: .
abundance: .
CDR3aa: CASSSNVDTQYF
CDR3nt: TGTGCCAGCAGCTCCAATGTTGATACGCAGTATTTT

v_gene: TRBV4-1
j_gene: TRBJ2-1
d_gene: .
abundance: .
CDR3aa: CASSPTRDYNEQFF
CDR3nt: TGCGCCAGCAGCCCCACGAGGGACTACAATGAGCAGTTCTTC

v_gene: TRBV27
j_gene: TRBJ2-1
d_gene: .
abundance: .
CDR3aa: CASSLRSHTGVEQFF
CDR3nt: TGTGCCAGCAGTTTAAGGTCCCACACGGGGGTTGAGCAGTTCTTC

v_gene: TRBV5-1
j_gene: TRBJ1-6
d_gene: TRBD1
abundance: .
CDR3aa: CASSLAATGGNSPLHF
CDR3nt: TGCGCCAGCAGCTTGGCGGCGACAGGGGGGAATTCACCCCTCCACTTT

v_gene: TRBV11-1
j_gene: TRBJ1-5
d_gene: .
abundance: .
CDR3aa: CASSGFLGNQPQHF
CDR3nt: TGTGCCAGTTCAGGGTTTTTGGGCAATCAGCCCCAGCATTTT

v_gene: TRBV6-5
j_gene: TRBJ2-1
d_gene: .
abundance: .
CDR3aa: CASSYSITGSNNEQFF
CDR3nt: TGTGCCAGCAGTTACTCGATAACCGGGTCTAACAATGAGCAGTTCTTC

v_gene: TRBV28
j_gene: TRBJ2-5
d_gene: TRBD1
abundance: .
CDR3aa: CASSSGTGGFPTRETQYF
CDR3nt: TGTGCCAGCAGCTCCGGGACAGGGGGTTTTCCAACCCGTGAGACCCAGTACTTC

v_gene: TRBV27
j_gene: TRBJ2-1
d_gene: TRBD2
abundance: .
CDR3aa: CASSLLTSGRSFF
CDR3nt: TGTGCCAGCAGTTTATTGACTAGCGGGAGGTCGTTCTTC

v_gene: TRBV18
j_gene: TRBJ2-3
d_gene: .
abundance: .
CDR3aa: CASSPGISDTQYF
CDR3nt: TGTGCCAGCTCACCCGGGATCTCAGATACGCAGTATTTT

v_gene: TRBV19
j_gene: TRBJ1-1
d_gene: TRBD1
abundance: .
CDR3aa: CASNYRGEAFF
CDR3nt: TGTGCCAGTAACTACAGGGGGGAAGCTTTCTTT

v_gene: TRBV15
j_gene: TRBJ1-1
d_gene: TRBD1
abundance: .
CDR3aa: CATSTQQGAEAFF
CDR3nt: TGTGCCACCAGCACGCAACAGGGGGCTGAAGCTTTCTTT

v_gene: TRBV5-4
j_gene: TRBJ2-2
d_gene: TRBD2
abundance: .
CDR3aa: CASSLSAGRGRGGELFF
CDR3nt: TGTGCCAGCAGCTTGTCGGCTGGCCGCGGGAGGGGCGGGGAGCTGTTTTTT

v_gene: TRBV2
j_gene: TRBJ1-6
d_gene: .
abundance: .
CDR3aa: CASSALSSYNSPLHF
CDR3nt: TGTGCCAGCAGTGCCCTGAGCTCCTATAATTCACCCCTCCACTTT

v_gene: TRBV28
j_gene: TRBJ1-3
d_gene: .
abundance: .
CDR3aa: CASIDTGGANSGNTIYF
CDR3nt: TGTGCCAGCATCGATACGGGGGGGGCCAATTCAGGAAACACCATATATTTT

v_gene: TRBV28
j_gene: TRBJ1-5
d_gene: TRBD1
abundance: .
CDR3aa: CASRRQGARSNQPQHF
CDR3nt: TGTGCCAGCAGACGACAGGGGGCGAGGAGCAATCAGCCCCAGCATTTT

v_gene: TRBV7-9
j_gene: TRBJ1-3
d_gene: .
abundance: .
CDR3aa: CASSLDARAGNTIYF
CDR3nt: TGTGCCAGCAGCCTCGACGCCCGGGCTGGAAACACCATATATTTT

v_gene: TRBV27
j_gene: TRBJ1-2
d_gene: TRBD1
abundance: .
CDR3aa: CASRGQGVNYGYTF
CDR3nt: TGTGCCAGCAGGGGACAGGGGGTTAACTATGGCTACACCTTC

v_gene: TRBV28
j_gene: TRBJ2-4
d_gene: .
abundance: .
CDR3aa: CASSFQEGRGTRAKNIQYF
CDR3nt: TGTGCCAGCAGTTTCCAAGAGGGGCGCGGGACGCGAGCCAAAAACATTCAGTACTTC

v_gene: TRBV4-3
j_gene: TRBJ1-4
d_gene: .
abundance: .
CDR3aa: CASSQRGEKLFF
CDR3nt: TGCGCCAGCAGCCAAAGAGGGGAAAAACTGTTTTTT

v_gene: TRBV15
j_gene: TRBJ2-1
d_gene: TRBD2
abundance: .
CDR3aa: CATSPGASGRDEQFF
CDR3nt: TGTGCCACCAGCCCGGGGGCTAGCGGGAGGGATGAGCAGTTCTTC

v_gene: TRBV25-1
j_gene: TRBJ1-2
d_gene: TRBD1
abundance: few
CDR3aa: CASSEDRPDGYTF
CDR3nt: TGTGCCAGCAGCGAGGACAGGCCTGACGGCTACACCTTC

v_gene: TRBV29-1
j_gene: TRBJ1-1
d_gene: TRBD1
abundance: .
CDR3aa: CSVLTGIAEAFF
CDR3nt: TGCAGCGTCTTGACAGGGATCGCTGAAGCTTTCTTT

v_gene: TRBV5-5
j_gene: TRBJ2-1
d_gene: .
abundance: few
CDR3aa: CASSLGVGRDTYNEQFF
CDR3nt: TGTGCCAGCAGCTTGGGGGTTGGGCGGGATACCTACAATGAGCAGTTCTTC

v_gene: TRBV7-7
j_gene: TRBJ2-2
d_gene: TRBD1
abundance: .
CDR3aa: CASSSGTDSGELFF
CDR3nt: TGTGCTAGCAGCTCCGGGACAGACTCCGGGGAGCTGTTTTTT

v_gene: TRBV5-1
j_gene: TRBJ2-1
d_gene: .
abundance: .
CDR3aa: CASSLHRSEYNEQFF
CDR3nt: TGCGCCAGCAGCTTGCACAGAAGTGAGTACAATGAGCAGTTCTTC

v_gene: TRBV27
j_gene: TRBJ2-1
d_gene: TRBD2
abundance: .
CDR3aa: CASSLVGPGLAGTNSYNEQFF
CDR3nt: TGTGCCAGCAGTTTAGTGGGACCGGGACTAGCGGGTACCAACTCCTACAATGAGCAGTTCTTC

v_gene: TRBV5-4
j_gene: TRBJ2-7
d_gene: TRBD1
abundance: .
CDR3aa: CASSSTGTGKTEQYF
CDR3nt: TGTGCCAGCAGCTCAACCGGGACAGGCAAAACCGAGCAGTACTTC

v_gene: TRBV10-3
j_gene: TRBJ1-2
d_gene: TRBD1
abundance: .
CDR3aa: CAISPGQGPYGYTF
CDR3nt: TGTGCCATCAGCCCGGGACAGGGGCCCTATGGCTACACCTTC

v_gene: TRBV3-1/TRBV3-2
j_gene: TRBJ2-3
d_gene: .
abundance: .
CDR3aa: CASEDRGGTDTQYF
CDR3nt: TGTGCCAGCGAAGACCGGGGAGGCACAGATACGCAGTATTTT

v_gene: TRBV10-3
j_gene: TRBJ1-1
d_gene: .
abundance: .
CDR3aa: CAIKGTPNTEAFF
CDR3nt: TGTGCCATCAAAGGGACACCGAACACTGAAGCTTTCTTT

v_gene: TRBV5-5
j_gene: TRBJ2-3
d_gene: TRBD2
abundance: .
CDR3aa: CASSLGSGSTDTQYF
CDR3nt: TGTGCCAGCAGCTTGGGTAGCGGGAGCACAGATACGCAGTATTTT

v_gene: TRBV6-5
j_gene: TRBJ2-7
d_gene: TRBD2
abundance: .
CDR3aa: CASKGTRDEQYF
CDR3nt: TGTGCCAGCAAAGGGACTAGGGACGAGCAGTACTTC

v_gene: TRBV9
j_gene: TRBJ2-1
d_gene: .
abundance: .
CDR3aa: CASSVRGNNEQFF
CDR3nt: TGTGCCAGCAGCGTCCGAGGAAACAATGAGCAGTTCTTC

v_gene: TRBV5-6
j_gene: TRBJ2-4
d_gene: .
abundance: .
CDR3aa: CASSVPLAKNIQYF
CDR3nt: TGTGCCAGCAGTGTCCCATTAGCCAAAAACATTCAGTACTTC

v_gene: TRBV2
j_gene: TRBJ1-1
d_gene: TRBD1
abundance: .
CDR3aa: CASSTDRDTEAFF
CDR3nt: TGTGCCAGCAGTACGGACAGGGACACTGAAGCTTTCTTT

v_gene: TRBV5-5
j_gene: TRBJ1-1
d_gene: .
abundance: .
CDR3aa: CASSPTANTEAFF
CDR3nt: TGTGCCAGCAGCCCGACAGCGAACACTGAAGCTTTCTTT

v_gene: TRBV5-1
j_gene: TRBJ1-1
d_gene: .
abundance: .
CDR3aa: CASSRSRDTEAFF
CDR3nt: TGCGCCAGCAGCCGCTCCCGGGACACTGAAGCTTTCTTT

v_gene: TRBV12-3/TRBV12-4
j_gene: TRBJ1-2
d_gene: .
abundance: .
CDR3aa: CASTTMTGYGYTF
CDR3nt: TGTGCCAGCACCACCATGACAGGATATGGCTACACCTTC

v_gene: TRBV11-1
j_gene: TRBJ1-1
d_gene: .
abundance: .
CDR3aa: CASSLARGEAFF
CDR3nt: TGTGCCAGCAGCTTAGCACGGGGTGAAGCTTTCTTT

v_gene: TRBV7-9
j_gene: TRBJ2-3
d_gene: TRBD1
abundance: .
CDR3aa: CASSQGEDTQYF
CDR3nt: TGTGCCAGCAGCCAGGGGGAGGATACGCAGTATTTT

v_gene: TRBV5-6
j_gene: TRBJ2-1
d_gene: TRBD1
abundance: .
CDR3aa: CASSPRGDRAPSYNEQFF
CDR3nt: TGTGCCAGCAGCCCGAGGGGAGACAGGGCCCCTAGTTACAATGAGCAGTTCTTC

v_gene: TRBV19
j_gene: TRBJ2-1
d_gene: .
abundance: few
CDR3aa: CASSWRANNEQFF
CDR3nt: TGTGCCAGTAGTTGGCGGGCTAACAATGAGCAGTTCTTC

v_gene: TRBV20-1
j_gene: TRBJ1-1
d_gene: TRBD1
abundance: .
CDR3aa: CSAKDREVAFF
CDR3nt: TGCAGTGCCAAGGACAGGGAGGTAGCTTTCTTT

v_gene: TRBV3-1/TRBV3-2
j_gene: TRBJ1-2
d_gene: .
abundance: once
CDR3aa: CASSPRGANYGYTF
CDR3nt: TGTGCCAGCAGCCCTCGGGGGGCTAACTATGGCTACACCTTC

v_gene: TRBV6-5
j_gene: TRBJ2-6
d_gene: .
abundance: .
CDR3aa: CASSYVGAGANVLTF
CDR3nt: TGTGCCAGCAGTTACGTCGGGGCTGGGGCCAACGTCCTGACTTTC

v_gene: TRBV12-3/TRBV12-4
j_gene: TRBJ1-5
d_gene: .
abundance: .
CDR3aa: CASSPQNQPQHF
CDR3nt: TGTGCCAGCAGCCCCCAAAATCAGCCCCAGCATTTT

v_gene: TRBV18
j_gene: TRBJ2-7
d_gene: .
abundance: .
CDR3aa: CASSPPSQGHYEQYF
CDR3nt: TGTGCCAGCTCACCACCGTCCCAGGGACATTACGAGCAGTACTTC

v_gene: TRBV12-3/TRBV12-4
j_gene: TRBJ2-1
d_gene: .
abundance: .
CDR3aa: CASSLRANEQFF
CDR3nt: TGTGCCAGCAGCCTCCGCGCCAATGAGCAGTTCTTC

v_gene: TRBV9
j_gene: TRBJ2-3
d_gene: .
abundance: .
CDR3aa: CASTPGAIPTDTQYF
CDR3nt: TGTGCCTCGACCCCGGGAGCTATCCCCACAGATACGCAGTATTTT

v_gene: TRBV28
j_gene: TRBJ2-7
d_gene: .
abundance: few
CDR3aa: CASSLLVSEQYF
CDR3nt: TGTGCCAGCAGTTTATTAGTTTCCGAGCAGTACTTC